This T cell receptor (beta chain) was recovered during a study of blood T cell repertoires in COVID-19. Study details: From the United States, Italy and Spain came samples of acute and convalescent COVID-19. PBMCs, B-cell-depleted T cells, or T cells provided the cDNA or gDNA that made up the material.

It was during active infection that Seattle patients were enrolled and then longitudinally followed. The CDR3 has 14 residues. J was trimmed by 4 bases and V by 5 bases; bases with no gene match: 2. CDR1 and CDR2 from the germline V gene are MNHEY and SMNVEV (reference sequence). Authors' methods: Nucleated cell counts were estimated from reference gene primer amplification. Repertoires were generated with immunoSEQ multiplex PCR, while TCRdb's copy carries only in-frame clones and drops some. Clone size and the V and J calls come from that table; the DNA yielded D and trimming. The sample lists about 330,000 clones, around 90% occurring once. The count of this clone is one.

The rearrangement links TRBV27 to TRBJ2-3; 11 bases are a match to TRBD1. The receptor was isolated from a man aged 25 to 45 with COVID-19, enrolled during active disease. Input material: peripheral blood. This CDR3 is CASSTGQGADTQYF. CDR3 DNA sequence: TGTGCCAGCAGTACGGGACAGGGGGCAGATACGCAGTATTTT.